The clone carrying this TCR beta chain occurred a few times. The antigen remains unidentified. Germline assignment: CDR1 SGHRS and CDR2 YFSETQ. Trimming removed 0 bases from V and 1 base from J, with 14 bases in between. The CDR3 totals 17 residues. This record comes from a study of T-cell reconstitution after alpha-beta-depleted transplantation in children. The TCRbeta library incorporated unique molecular identifiers. TCRdb re-derived calls from the PCR reads in MiXCR, one entry per CDR3 protein. The profile shows 200,000 or so distinct CDR3 sequences, roughly 9.1% of them singletons. Overall study findings and caveats: Several hundred graft clones that had expanded were reportedly the source of alpha-beta T cells about two months after transplant. Counts and diversity of T cells one year after transplant came mostly from newly produced T cells. Recipient T cells and thymic progenitors that survived gave rise to the high TCRbeta diversity observed at day 60 in some patients.

This sequence joins TRBV5-1 and TRBJ1-5, with D possibly TRBD1 on 5 matching bases. Sample: PBMCs, mostly from graft donor cells, taken 360 days after TCRalphabeta/CD19-depleted stem cell transplant. The receptor was derived from a male patient between 2 and 10 years old who had a stem cell transplant for acute myeloid leukemia, so the T cells may come from the graft donor. The CDR3 DNA reads TGCGCCAGCAGCTTGGGGCCCGGGGCGGGAAGCAATCAGCCCCAGCATTTT. Translation: CASSLGPGAGSNQPQHF.